The rows below give T cell receptor beta chains drawn from one sample of a study of patients and donors after allogeneic stem cell transplantation. Each CDR3 protein gets one entry after TCRdb re-called the RT-PCR reads with MiXCR. The profile shows about 57,000 distinct CDR3 sequences, about an eighth of them singletons. The sequenced sample was blood, either unsorted or a sorted T cell fraction (not recorded which). Every receptor here comes from a human donor who was either an allogeneic HSCT recipient or a stem cell or donor lymphocyte infusion donor (not recorded which). It is not recorded whose cells these are; they may come from a transplant donor. CDR3s include the opening cysteine and the closing phenylalanine or tryptophan. Each record gives: V gene, clone size, D gene, J gene, CDR3 DNA, CDR3 protein. A D gene is named only where the DNA matches it firmly. Where a row states a size, it is once, few, many or the class of an expanded clone; other rows omit it.

V gene: TRBV12-3/TRBV12-4
clone size: many
D gene: .
J gene: TRBJ2-7
CDR3 DNA: TGTGCCAGCAGTGAGAAGGAAACAGTCCGATCCGAGCAGTACTTC
CDR3 protein: CASSEKETVRSEQYF

V gene: TRBV18
clone size: many
D gene: .
J gene: TRBJ1-2
CDR3 DNA: TGTGCCAGCTCAACCGGGGAAACAGCCAACTATGGCTACACCTTC
CDR3 protein: CASSTGETANYGYTF

V gene: TRBV20-1
clone size: .
D gene: .
J gene: TRBJ1-1
CDR3 DNA: TGCAACCCGGGGGGGGGTCCGAACACTGAAGCTTTCTTT
CDR3 protein: CNPGGGPNTEAFF

V gene: TRBV20-1
clone size: many
D gene: .
J gene: TRBJ1-2
CDR3 DNA: TGCAGTTCTCACGGGCTGACAGAAAGTAACTATGGCTACACCTTC
CDR3 protein: CSSHGLTESNYGYTF

V gene: TRBV20-1
clone size: once
D gene: TRBD2
J gene: TRBJ2-7
CDR3 DNA: TGCAGTGCTAGAGATAGCGGGACTGGCTCCTACGAGCAGTACTTC
CDR3 protein: CSARDSGTGSYEQYF

V gene: TRBV20-1
clone size: few
D gene: .
J gene: TRBJ2-1
CDR3 DNA: TGCAGTGCTAGAGATCCCCGGACCATCCTCAATGAGCAGTTCTTC
CDR3 protein: CSARDPRTILNEQFF

V gene: TRBV5-1
clone size: few
D gene: TRBD1
J gene: TRBJ1-2
CDR3 DNA: TGCGCCAGCAGCCCTACAGGGGACTATGGCTACACCTTC
CDR3 protein: CASSPTGDYGYTF

V gene: TRBV27
clone size: .
D gene: .
J gene: TRBJ2-3
CDR3 DNA: TGTGCCAGCATTCCCACCTCGGGATTTAGCACAGATACGCAGTATTTT
CDR3 protein: CASIPTSGFSTDTQYF

V gene: TRBV6-5
clone size: few
D gene: .
J gene: TRBJ1-2
CDR3 DNA: TGTGCCAGCGTTGGACCTTACCAGGGCTACACCTTC
CDR3 protein: CASVGPYQGYTF

V gene: TRBV12-3/TRBV12-4
clone size: few
D gene: .
J gene: TRBJ2-2
CDR3 DNA: TGTGCCAGCAGCCTCGACTTAGCCGGGGAGCTGTTTTTT
CDR3 protein: CASSLDLAGELFF

V gene: TRBV5-1
clone size: few
D gene: .
J gene: TRBJ2-5
CDR3 DNA: TGCGCCAGCAACATCGGGACAATGCTCTACCAAGAGACCCAGTACTTC
CDR3 protein: CASNIGTMLYQETQYF

V gene: TRBV29-1
clone size: many
D gene: .
J gene: TRBJ1-2
CDR3 DNA: TGCAGCGTTGAAGATGAGGGCAGGGAGGTTTTCGCGGGAAACTATGGCTACACCTTC
CDR3 protein: CSVEDEGREVFAGNYGYTF

V gene: TRBV7-6
clone size: .
D gene: .
J gene: TRBJ1-4
CDR3 DNA: TGTGCCAGCAGCTTAGATCGTCGTCGGAGAACGGAAAAACTGTTTTTT
CDR3 protein: CASSLDRRRRTEKLFF

V gene: TRBV12-3/TRBV12-4
clone size: .
D gene: .
J gene: TRBJ1-4
CDR3 DNA: TGTGCCAGCAGGCTCTGGCGGGGGGGAGCAACTAATGAAAAACTGTTTTTT
CDR3 protein: CASRLWRGGATNEKLFF

V gene: TRBV20-1
clone size: medium-sized
D gene: .
J gene: TRBJ1-2
CDR3 DNA: TGCAGTGCTCTCACCGGACAAGTACCGATCTATGGCTACACCTTC
CDR3 protein: CSALTGQVPIYGYTF

V gene: TRBV18
clone size: .
D gene: TRBD2
J gene: TRBJ2-7
CDR3 DNA: TGTGCCAGCTCACCGGCGGGAGGGGTCTCCTACGAGCAGTACTTC
CDR3 protein: CASSPAGGVSYEQYF

V gene: TRBV11-2
clone size: few
D gene: .
J gene: TRBJ2-1
CDR3 DNA: TGTGCCAGCAGCCCCAGGGTGACCGCCTACAATGAGCAGTTCTTC
CDR3 protein: CASSPRVTAYNEQFF

V gene: TRBV20-1
clone size: .
D gene: .
J gene: TRBJ2-1
CDR3 DNA: TGCAGTGCTAGGCCCCCCGGCACACCAAACAATGAGCAGTTCTTC
CDR3 protein: CSARPPGTPNNEQFF

V gene: TRBV6-5
clone size: few
D gene: TRBD1
J gene: TRBJ2-7
CDR3 DNA: TGTGCCAGCAGTTACCGGGGACAGGGGGCTTCCTACGAGCAGTACTTC
CDR3 protein: CASSYRGQGASYEQYF

V gene: TRBV7-6
clone size: .
D gene: .
J gene: TRBJ2-2
CDR3 DNA: TGTGCCAGCAGCTTAGTCAGGGGTGGAACCGGGGAGCTGTTTTTT
CDR3 protein: CASSLVRGGTGELFF

V gene: TRBV19
clone size: many
D gene: TRBD1
J gene: TRBJ1-1
CDR3 DNA: TGTGCCAGTAGTATTGGGACAGGGCGTGGAACTGAAGCTTTCTTT
CDR3 protein: CASSIGTGRGTEAFF

V gene: TRBV20-1
clone size: .
D gene: TRBD2
J gene: TRBJ2-3
CDR3 DNA: TGCAGTGCTACACTAGCGGGAACTTCCTTTTACCACACAGATACGCAGTATTTT
CDR3 protein: CSATLAGTSFYHTDTQYF

V gene: TRBV7-6
clone size: .
D gene: TRBD2
J gene: TRBJ2-7
CDR3 DNA: TGTGCCAGCAGCGTTCTAGCGGGGGACTACGAGCAGTACTTC
CDR3 protein: CASSVLAGDYEQYF

V gene: TRBV29-1
clone size: many
D gene: .
J gene: TRBJ1-4
CDR3 DNA: TGCAGCGTGTGGGGTCCGGGGGCAAATGAAAAACTGTTTTTT
CDR3 protein: CSVWGPGANEKLFF

V gene: TRBV25-1
clone size: .
D gene: TRBD2
J gene: TRBJ2-5
CDR3 DNA: TGTGCCAGTTCACTAGCGGGAGGGGAGACCCAGTACTTC
CDR3 protein: CASSLAGGETQYF

V gene: TRBV4-1
clone size: few
D gene: .
J gene: TRBJ2-5
CDR3 DNA: TGCGCCAGCACCCAAGGTTGGGGGCTAGACCAAGAGACCCAGTACTTC
CDR3 protein: CASTQGWGLDQETQYF

V gene: TRBV20-1
clone size: few
D gene: TRBD1
J gene: TRBJ2-7
CDR3 DNA: TGCAGTGCTAGTGGTGGGACAGGGCCTTACGAGCAGTACTTC
CDR3 protein: CSASGGTGPYEQYF

V gene: TRBV4-2
clone size: .
D gene: .
J gene: TRBJ2-7
CDR3 DNA: TGTGCCAGCAGCCAAGATAGTTCACCTCAAACCTACGAGCAGTACTTC
CDR3 protein: CASSQDSSPQTYEQYF

V gene: TRBV27
clone size: many
D gene: TRBD2
J gene: TRBJ2-5
CDR3 DNA: TGTGCCAGCAGTCTGTGGGGAGGGGAGACCCAGTACTTC
CDR3 protein: CASSLWGGETQYF

V gene: TRBV25-1
clone size: .
D gene: .
J gene: TRBJ2-7
CDR3 DNA: TGTGCCAGCAGTAGTAACGTAGGGACCTACGAGCAGTACTTC
CDR3 protein: CASSSNVGTYEQYF

V gene: TRBV27
clone size: few
D gene: .
J gene: TRBJ2-7
CDR3 DNA: TGTGCCAGCAGCGACAGGTCCTTCTCCTACGAGCAGTACTTC
CDR3 protein: CASSDRSFSYEQYF

V gene: TRBV6-5
clone size: few
D gene: .
J gene: TRBJ2-4
CDR3 DNA: TGTGCCAGCAGTTCACAGGGCCAGGGGAACATTCAGTACTTC
CDR3 protein: CASSSQGQGNIQYF

V gene: TRBV7-3
clone size: few
D gene: TRBD1
J gene: TRBJ2-1
CDR3 DNA: TGTGCCAGCAGCACAGGGGGGAGTGAGCAGTTCTTC
CDR3 protein: CASSTGGSEQFF

V gene: TRBV6-2/TRBV6-3
clone size: many
D gene: .
J gene: TRBJ1-5
CDR3 DNA: TGTGCCAGCAGTTACGCCTACAGGGCACCCGATCAGCCCCAGCATTTT
CDR3 protein: CASSYAYRAPDQPQHF

V gene: TRBV29-1
clone size: few
D gene: .
J gene: TRBJ2-5
CDR3 DNA: TGCAGCGTTGTTCCCCCGCCGAGACAAGAGACCCAGTACTTC
CDR3 protein: CSVVPPPRQETQYF

V gene: TRBV10-3
clone size: few
D gene: TRBD2
J gene: TRBJ2-5
CDR3 DNA: TGTGCCATCAGCGACATTTCCACTAGCGACCAAGAGACCCAGTACTTC
CDR3 protein: CAISDISTSDQETQYF

V gene: TRBV7-2
clone size: few
D gene: .
J gene: TRBJ1-6
CDR3 DNA: TGTGCCAGCAGCCCGCCACCCGATAAAGACTCACCCCTCCACTTT
CDR3 protein: CASSPPPDKDSPLHF

V gene: TRBV10-3
clone size: .
D gene: .
J gene: TRBJ2-3
CDR3 DNA: TGTGCCATCAGTCAGTCAGATACGCAGTATTTT
CDR3 protein: CAISQSDTQYF

V gene: TRBV5-6
clone size: many
D gene: .
J gene: TRBJ1-4
CDR3 DNA: TGTGCCAGCAGCCCGGGGGGGCGGGAAAAACTGTTTTTT
CDR3 protein: CASSPGGREKLFF

V gene: TRBV15
clone size: many
D gene: .
J gene: TRBJ1-1
CDR3 DNA: TGTGCCACCAGCAGAGGCACCGGCTCAGCTTTCTTT
CDR3 protein: CATSRGTGSAFF

V gene: TRBV12-3/TRBV12-4
clone size: many
D gene: .
J gene: TRBJ1-1
CDR3 DNA: TGTGCCAGCAGTTCCCCCCTTTACTCTGAAGCTTTCTTT
CDR3 protein: CASSSPLYSEAFF

V gene: TRBV29-1
clone size: many
D gene: .
J gene: TRBJ2-1
CDR3 DNA: TGCAGCGTTGTGGGCGCGATGCTGCATGAGCAGTTCTTC
CDR3 protein: CSVVGAMLHEQFF

V gene: TRBV11-2
clone size: many
D gene: .
J gene: TRBJ2-3
CDR3 DNA: TGTGCCAGCGGGCCGGGACTCAGCACAGATACGCAGTATTTT
CDR3 protein: CASGPGLSTDTQYF

V gene: TRBV20-1
clone size: .
D gene: .
J gene: TRBJ2-7
CDR3 DNA: TGCAGTGCTACCCGATTCTTGGACGAGCAGTACTTC
CDR3 protein: CSATRFLDEQYF

V gene: TRBV3-1
clone size: .
D gene: .
J gene: TRBJ2-5
CDR3 DNA: TGTGCCAGCAGCCAAGTCACGGGAGAGACCCAGTACTTC
CDR3 protein: CASSQVTGETQYF

V gene: TRBV7-9
clone size: hyperexpanded
D gene: .
J gene: TRBJ2-7
CDR3 DNA: TGTGCCAGCAGCCGGATATCCTACGAGCAGTACTTC
CDR3 protein: CASSRISYEQYF

V gene: TRBV20-1
clone size: few
D gene: .
J gene: TRBJ2-3
CDR3 DNA: TGCAGTGCACTCACAGATACGCAGTATTTT
CDR3 protein: CSALTDTQYF

V gene: TRBV12-3/TRBV12-4
clone size: .
D gene: TRBD1
J gene: TRBJ2-7
CDR3 DNA: TGTGCCAGCAGACCTCGGGACAGCTTATTCTACGAGCAGTACTTC
CDR3 protein: CASRPRDSLFYEQYF

V gene: TRBV12-3/TRBV12-4
clone size: many
D gene: .
J gene: TRBJ2-1
CDR3 DNA: TGTGCCAGCAGACCACTCTGGGATGAGCAGTTCTTC
CDR3 protein: CASRPLWDEQFF

V gene: TRBV12-3/TRBV12-4
clone size: many
D gene: .
J gene: TRBJ2-3
CDR3 DNA: TGTGCCAGCAGTCCCGGGGCAGGCACAGATACGCAGTATTTT
CDR3 protein: CASSPGAGTDTQYF

V gene: TRBV6-5
clone size: .
D gene: TRBD1
J gene: TRBJ2-3
CDR3 DNA: TGTGCCAGCAGTTATGAGGGACAGACAGATACGCAGTATTTT
CDR3 protein: CASSYEGQTDTQYF

V gene: TRBV5-5
clone size: few
D gene: TRBD2
J gene: TRBJ2-7
CDR3 DNA: TGTGCCAGCAGCTTGTTGGTAGCGGGACTCTACGAGCAGTACTTC
CDR3 protein: CASSLLVAGLYEQYF